This T cell receptor (beta chain) was recorded in a study of cytomegalovirus exposure and HLA in healthy donors. Study-wide context: The approximately 130 validation repertoires were reported in a later analysis to have been generated on the same platform as the roughly 630 first-cohort repertoires.

Sequencing was performed with immunoSEQ multiplex PCR; in TCRdb, only in-frame clones are kept and a portion is missing. This table holds about 90,000 clones, 84% found once. This clonotype originated in a woman between 18 and 30 years old in good health and CMV-seropositive. Material: PBMCs.

The DNA for the CDR3 is TGTGCCAGCAGCGGTGGGGCGGTTAATGAAAAACTGTTTTTT. This translates into CASSGGAVNEKLFF. The chain uses TRBV11-2 and TRBJ1-4; possible D gene TRBD1, 5 bases. The CDR3 sequence is 14 residues long. The ends were cut back, 5 bases at V and 4 bases at J, with 11 bases in the middle. Germline V CDR1 and CDR2: SGHAT, FQNNGV.